This T cell receptor beta chain was retrieved from a study of naive and memory T cell subsets. Looked up from germline, CDR1 is KGHSH and CDR2 is LQKENI. J was trimmed by 2 bases and V by 2 bases; bases with no gene match: 8. CDR3 length: 16 amino acids. An oligonucleotide containing a UMI was ligated to the 3' end of TCR cDNA. Whole blood, roughly 2.4 ml, came from adult healthy volunteers. Reverse transcription used DNase-treated unsorted total RNA, aiming for roughly 1 to 1000 ng. Amplification of ligated cDNA took four PCR rounds with SP2 and nested alpha and beta constant primers. From the 5' RACE reads, TCRdb called clonotypes with MiXCR, one entry per CDR3 protein. This table holds about 62,000 distinct CDR3 sequences, around 8% found once. This clonotype showed up many times.

The sequence was obtained from a female donor in good health. The rearrangement joins TRBV18 to TRBJ2-7; 8 nucleotides agree with TRBD1. CDR3 sequence (DNA): TGTGCCAGCTCACCAGGGAAGGGACAGGCCACCTACGAGCAGTACTTC. Translation: CASSPGKGQATYEQYF.